The sequence of this TCR beta chain was determined in a study of CD8 T cells in Susac syndrome. With random hexamers, roughly 0.45 to 1 ug RNA was reverse transcribed. Amplification of TCR beta CDR3 was carried out by immunoSEQ multiplex PCR, which covered 54 Vbeta and 13 Jbeta segments. TCRdb re-analysed the immunoSEQ multiplex PCR reads in MiXCR, keeping a single row per CDR3 protein. The table includes around 230,000 distinct CDR3 sequences, 95% detected once. The CDR3 has 15 residues. V gave up 0 bases and J gave up 6 bases, with 14 bases separating them. Germline assignment: CDR1 SGDLS and CDR2 YYNGEE. The multiple sclerosis controls were treatment-naive patients with relapsing-remitting disease that was stable or active. Negative isolation was used for CD8+ and CD4+ T cells, and FACS enrichment was applied to TEMRA cells.

The sample taken for sequencing was CD4+ T cells from PBMCs. The TCR originated in a human donor with multiple sclerosis. The genes are TRBV9 and TRBJ2-3; D gene ambiguous. The CDR3 DNA sequence: TGTGCCAGCAGCGTAGGGGGTAGGGCATCTGATACGCAGTATTTT. Translating it yields CASSVGGRASDTQYF. The full variable domain, rest sourced from reference TRBV9 and TRBJ2-3, is DSGVTQTPKHLITATGQRVTLRCSPRSGDLSVYWYQQSLDQGLQFLIQYYNGEERAKGNILERFSAQQFPDLHSELNLSSLELGDSALYFCASSVGGRASDTQYFGPGTRLTVL.